This section outlines one T cell receptor (beta chain) sequence together with its context. Assay used: immunoSEQ multiplex PCR; TCRdb lists only in-frame clones, some missing. This sample has around 180,000 clones; 85% to 95% occur once, and the top ten carry approximately 1.4%. This sample was taken from a study of control samples from healthy donors and cancer patients. From germline, CDR1 is MGHRA and CDR2 YSYEKL. This CDR3 spans 14 amino acids. Trimming removed 3 bases from V and 4 bases from J, with 12 bases in between. This receptor was obtained from a woman between 18 and 29 years old in good health. This chain joins TRBV4-1 and TRBJ1-2; D is uncertain. Sequencing was carried out using blood. The CDR3 coding sequence is TGCGCCAGCAGCCAGGGCGGAGAAGCCTATGGCTACACCTTC. This codes for CASSQGGEAYGYTF.